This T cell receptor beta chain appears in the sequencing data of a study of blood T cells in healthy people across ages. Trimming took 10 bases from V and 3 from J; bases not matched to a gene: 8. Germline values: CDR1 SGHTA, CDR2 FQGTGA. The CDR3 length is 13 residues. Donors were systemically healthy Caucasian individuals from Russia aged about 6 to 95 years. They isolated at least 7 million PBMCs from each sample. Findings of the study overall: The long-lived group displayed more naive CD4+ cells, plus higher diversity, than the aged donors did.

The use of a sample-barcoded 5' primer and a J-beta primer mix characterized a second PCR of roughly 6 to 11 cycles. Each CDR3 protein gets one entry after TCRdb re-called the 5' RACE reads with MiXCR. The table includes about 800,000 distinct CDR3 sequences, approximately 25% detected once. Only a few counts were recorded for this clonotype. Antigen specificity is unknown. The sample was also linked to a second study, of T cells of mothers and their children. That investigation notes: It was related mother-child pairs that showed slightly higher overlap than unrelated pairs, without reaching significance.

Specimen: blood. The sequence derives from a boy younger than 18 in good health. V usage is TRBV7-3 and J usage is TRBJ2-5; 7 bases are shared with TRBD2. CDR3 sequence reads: CATSRTREETQYF. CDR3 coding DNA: TGTGCCACCTCTCGGACTAGGGAAGAGACCCAGTACTTC.